The TCR beta chain under discussion was sequenced for a study of CD8 T cells in ankylosing spondylitis. Findings and limits, study-wide: Disease-associated clones were reportedly significantly overrepresented in matched ankylosing spondylitis synovial fluid. Clones linked to disease, bearing a CD8+ phenotype, were relatively rare in peripheral blood. Characteristic of ankylosing spondylitis blood, it appeared, was a TCR beta motif comprising roughly eight highly homologous variants.

This clonotype was picked up a small number of times. Its antigen is undetermined. Trimming removed 3 bases from V and 11 bases from J, with 8 bases in between. The CDR3 extends over 11 amino acids. TCRdb reprocessed the 5' RACE reads with MiXCR, giving one entry per CDR3 protein. The sample gives 200,000 to 300,000 distinct CDR3 sequences, 20% to 30% of which show up once; 0.5% to 0.75% is in the top ten. This TCR derives from a male donor with ankylosing spondylitis or in good health (not recorded which). J is TRBJ2-1 and V is TRBV12-3 or TRBV12-4, with D perhaps TRBD1 (6 bases). Sequencing was performed on blood, either unsorted or a sorted T cell fraction (not recorded which). Here the CDR3 reads CASSFGGQQFF. The CDR3 region has the DNA TGTGCCAGCAGTTTTGGGGGCCAGCAGTTCTTC.